This entry lists 23 T cell receptor beta chains sequenced from one sample in a study of vaccination and CD4 T cells after COVID-19. At the Johns Hopkins FTIC core, DNA taken from cultured CD4+ T cells was sequenced by way of the Oncomine TCR Beta short-read assay. MiXCR, applied by TCRdb to the PCR reads, yields one record per CDR3 protein. The sample has thousands of distinct CDR3 sequences, 15% to 20% seen once. Treatment here: 10-day PBMC culture with coronavirus spike peptide pools or control peptides (ViraFEST assay). From the unexposed donor, CD4+ T cells were collected ahead of the COVID-19 pandemic (2011-2018). For these receptors, no antigen is known. Sequencing input: CD4+ T cells from blood, cultured in vitro. The source is a human donor in good health.

This clonotype was found a few times. The V and J genes are TRBV5-1 and TRBJ2-6; tentative D call: TRBD1 (6 bases). Trimming cost V 2 bases and J 1 base, with 7 bases left between them. Germline V gives CDR1 SGHRS, CDR2 YFSETQ. The CDR3 is made up of 15 amino acids. CDR3 region: CASSFGQSGANVLTF. The CDR3 nucleotides are TGCGCCAGCAGCTTCGGACAGTCTGGGGCCAACGTCCTGACTTTC.

The chain joins TRBV5-1 to TRBJ1-4; TRBD1 might be the D (5 bases). Per germline, CDR1 SGHRS and CDR2 YFSETQ. The length of the CDR3 is 16 residues. Trimming took off 1 base at V and 4 bases at J, with 14 bases between the two ends. As DNA, the CDR3 is TGCGCCAGCAGCTTGAGTACAGGCGGGGGTAATGAAAAACTGTTTTTT. This gives the protein CASSLSTGGGNEKLFF.

The CDR3 nucleotides are TGCGCCAGCAGCTTGGACGGCACCTACGAGCAGTACTTC. It codes for CASSLDGTYEQYF. The chain combines TRBV5-1 with TRBJ2-7; the D is unclear. Germline V lookup: CDR1 SGHRS, CDR2 YFSETQ. The CDR3 runs 13 residues. The V and J ends lost 0 bases and 2 bases respectively, with 6 bases between them.

V and J are TRBV5-1 and TRBJ2-7; TRBD1 aligns across 10 bases. The V and J ends lost 3 bases and 6 bases, in that order; junction bases with no gene match: 3. The CDR3 contains 13 residues. The germline V gene encodes CDR1 SGHRS and CDR2 YFSETQ. In DNA, the CDR3 is TGCGCCAGCAGCTGGGACAGGGGTAGCGAGCAGTACTTC. It encodes CASSWDRGSEQYF.

This clonotype occurred a few times. The J gene is TRBJ2-7, the V gene TRBV7-2; 13 nucleotides align to TRBD2. This CDR3 region has 17 residues. Germline V gene sequence: CDR1 SGHTA, CDR2 FQGNSA. With V trimmed by 6 bases and J by 7 bases, 15 bases remained unmatched. This chain's CDR3 is CASRRQGGTSGVMEQYF. CDR3 nucleotide sequence: TGTGCCAGCAGAAGACAGGGTGGGACTAGCGGGGTGATGGAGCAGTACTTC.

V and J are TRBV24-1 and TRBJ2-1, with D perhaps TRBD1 or TRBD2 (6 bases each). V was shortened by 4 bases and J by 4 bases, with 19 bases between the two germline ends. Germline V CDR1 and CDR2: KGHDR, SFDVKD. This CDR3 region has 17 residues. This CDR3 is CATSDTRMGGRYNEQFF. The CDR3 DNA reads TGTGCCACCAGTGACACCCGAATGGGGGGCAGATACAATGAGCAGTTCTTC.

The chain has TRBV2 and TRBJ2-5; 16 nucleotides agree with TRBD2. The CDR3 is 16 amino acids. Trimming cost V 3 bases and J 5 bases; bases outside gene matches: 3. Germline values: CDR1 SNHLY, CDR2 FYNNEI. CDR3 region: CASSEAGLAGGETQYF. The CDR3 DNA reads TGTGCCAGCAGTGAGGCGGGACTAGCGGGGGGGGAGACCCAGTACTTC. The whole variable domain, remainder taken from reference TRBV2 and TRBJ2-5, is EPEVTQTPSHQVTQMGQEVILRCVPISNHLYFYWYRQILGQKVEFLVSFYNNEISEKSEIFDDQFSVERPDGSNFTLKIRSTKLEDSAMYFCASSEAGLAGGETQYFGPGTRLLVL.

This sequence joins TRBV19 and TRBJ2-1; tentatively, D is TRBD2 (7 bases). V was pared by 1 base and J by 9 bases, with 16 bases between. The germline V gene encodes CDR1 LNHDA and CDR2 SQIVND (reference sequence). The CDR3 is 15 amino acids. CDR3 DNA: TGTGCCAGTAGTATAGTAGGGGGGGGCCCTATTGAGCAGTTCTTC. The encoded protein is CASSIVGGGPIEQFF.

The gene calls are TRBV7-3 and TRBJ2-2, with D unresolved. Germline CDR1 is SGHTA and CDR2 is FQGTGA. This CDR3 spans 14 amino acids. The V end was cut by 6 bases, the J end by 0 bases, with 8 bases between. CDR3 residues: CASRPAPNTGELFF. The CDR3 DNA follows: TGTGCCAGCAGACCAGCTCCGAACACCGGGGAGCTGTTTTTT.

In its sample, this clonotype was seen a few times. The chain uses TRBV20-1 and TRBJ1-1; D not certain. This CDR3 region has 12 residues. V lost 0 bases, J lost 7 bases, and 9 bases lay in between. Germline lookup yields CDR1 DFQATT and CDR2 SNEGSKA (reference sequence). The chain's CDR3 is CSAREGFDEAFF. CDR3 nucleotide sequence: TGCAGTGCTAGAGAGGGGTTCGATGAAGCTTTCTTT.

Turning to this clonotype: One base away lies a much larger clone, so this may be a sequencing read error. The chain couples TRBV6-2 or TRBV6-3 to TRBJ1-5; TRBD1 matches 9 bases. CDR3 length: 14 amino acids. Germline V gene data show CDR1 as MNHEY and CDR2 as SVGEGT. With V trimmed by 8 bases and J by 2 bases, 4 bases remained unmatched. CDR3 sequence: CASGDRARNQPQHF. The CDR3, as DNA: TGTGCCAGCGGGGACAGGGCGCGCAATCAGCCCCAGCATTTT.

Within the sample, this clonotype is medium-sized. The gene calls are TRBV7-8 and TRBJ2-5; possibly TRBD2 for D (6 bases). V was pared by 6 bases and J by 1 base, with 24 bases between. CDR3 size: 18 residues. Germline assignment: CDR1 SGHVS and CDR2 FQNEAQ. CDR3 protein: CASSTRAGERLVQETQYF. The CDR3 region has the DNA TGTGCCAGCAGTACAAGGGCCGGGGAAAGACTAGTCCAAGAGACCCAGTACTTC.

The chain carries TRBV30 and TRBJ2-2, with D maybe TRBD1 (5 bases). Deletions cut 3 bases from V and 2 bases from J, with 13 bases between. There are 15 residues in the CDR3. From germline, CDR1 is GTSNPN and CDR2 SVGIG (reference sequence). CDR3 nucleotides: TGTGCCTGGAGAACCATTGACAGCAACACCGGGGAGCTGTTTTTT. Protein sequence: CAWRTIDSNTGELFF.

This clonotype was seen a handful of times. The V call is TRBV4-1, the J call TRBJ1-1; TRBD1 matches 8 bases. With V trimmed by 1 base and J by 9 bases, 7 bases remained unmatched. The CDR3 length is 14 residues. CDR1 and CDR2 from the germline V gene are MGHRA and YSYEKL. CDR3 nucleotide sequence: TGCGCCAGCAGCCAAGTTGGGGCCAGGGGGCAAGCTTTCTTT. It translates to CASSQVGARGQAFF.

The CDR3, as DNA: TGTGCCAGCAGCTTAAGGCCCGCGGGAGGGCAACTAGATACGCAGTATTTT. This encodes CASSLRPAGGQLDTQYF. The rearrangement uses TRBV7-3 and TRBJ2-3; 9 nucleotides line up with TRBD2. This CDR3 is built from 17 residues. The ends lost 1 base at V and 5 bases at J; junction bases unmatched: 10. The germline gives CDR1 SGHTA, CDR2 FQGTGA.

This clonotype is hyperexpanded (1% or more) by share. This chain joins TRBV5-4 and TRBJ2-5, with 8 bases identical to TRBD2. The V gene end was trimmed by 0 bases and the J gene end by 2 bases; junction bases not matched to a gene: 3. Germline CDR1 reads SGHNT; CDR2 reads YYREEE (reference sequence). The CDR3 sequence is 15 residues long. This CDR3 is CASSLVLAGQETQYF. The CDR3 bases are TGTGCCAGCAGCTTGGTTCTAGCGGGTCAAGAGACCCAGTACTTC.

This clonotype is medium-sized in the sample. V gene TRBV20-1 combines with J gene TRBJ2-5, with TRBD1 as a possible D gene (7 bases). V lost 1 base and J lost 2, with 17 bases in between. The CDR3 is 16 residues long. Germline values: CDR1 DFQATT, CDR2 SNEGSKA (reference sequence). The CDR3 reads CSARARRDSGQETQYF. In nucleotides, the CDR3 is TGCAGTGCTAGAGCCCGGAGGGACAGCGGACAAGAGACCCAGTACTTC.

The chain uses TRBV5-1 and TRBJ1-1; D uncertain. Trimming removed 4 bases at V and 0 bases at J, with 10 bases between. The CDR3 extends over 14 amino acids. CDR1 SGHRS and CDR2 YFSETQ come from the germline V gene. The CDR3 DNA follows: TGCGCCAGCAGCCGTTGGACTGTGAACACTGAAGCTTTCTTT. It specifies CASSRWTVNTEAFF.

This clonotype is labeled as large. In DNA form, the CDR3 reads TGTGCCAGCAGCTCGCCTTTTAGGGGGAGATCACCCCTCCACTTT. As protein: CASSSPFRGRSPLHF. The chain joins TRBV7-2 to TRBJ1-6; tentatively, D is TRBD1 (6 bases). The germline V gene has CDR1 SGHTA and CDR2 FQGNSA. This CDR3 spans 15 amino acids. V lost 4 bases and J lost 10, with 17 bases in between.

The chain combines TRBV7-8 with TRBJ2-1; tentatively, D is TRBD1 (7 bases). V was trimmed by 5 bases and J by 3 bases, leaving 14 bases between them. CDR3 length equals 15 residues. Per the germline V gene, CDR1 is SGHVS and CDR2 is FQNEAQ. This chain's CDR3 is CASSQGGYDYNEQFF. The CDR3 DNA reads as TGTGCCAGCAGCCAGGGGGGCTATGACTACAATGAGCAGTTCTTC.

The table lists this clonotype with a few counts. The chain carries TRBV9 and TRBJ2-5; D may be TRBD2 (6 bases). Between the trimmed V and J ends, which lost 0 bases and 1 base, there was a span of 13 bases. Germline values: CDR1 SGDLS, CDR2 YYNGEE. The CDR3 extends over 16 amino acids. The CDR3 here is CASSVVGGRGQETQYF. The CDR3 nucleotides read TGTGCCAGCAGCGTAGTGGGGGGTCGAGGCCAAGAGACCCAGTACTTC.

The sample holds a few counts of this clonotype. The chain is built from TRBV19 and TRBJ2-2; D is unclear. The CDR3 covers 15 residues. V dropped 3 bases and J dropped 3 bases, with 11 bases sitting between them. CDR1 LNHDA and CDR2 SQIVND come from the germline V gene (reference sequence). The CDR3 sequence is CASSILGEDTGELFF. The CDR3 DNA sequence: TGTGCCAGTAGTATCTTAGGAGAAGACACCGGGGAGCTGTTTTTT.

In its sample, this clonotype was seen a few times. This chain joins TRBV28 and TRBJ1-2; unclear D gene. CDR3 length: 12 residues. In germline, CDR1 is MDHEN, CDR2 SYDVKM. Trimming removed 6 bases at V and 5 bases at J, with 10 bases between. CDR3 bases: TGTGCCAGCAGCGGAAAAGGGTATGGCTACACCTTC. Translation: CASSGKGYGYTF.